The 22 T cell receptor beta chains below come from one sample, sequenced in a study of CD8 T cells in Susac syndrome (dated by TCRdb to between 2018 and 2021). Library preparation used the immunoSEQ multiplex PCR assay. RNA was extracted using the RNeasy kit, and about 0.45 to 1 microgram was reverse transcribed with random hexamers. TCRdb itself trimmed the public reads at Q25 with fastp, ran MiXCR and retained productive beta chains. Each entry merges the rows of one CDR3 protein and shows their most common DNA and genes. The sample has 100,000 to 150,000 distinct CDR3 sequences on record, roughly 94% of them singletons. The ten largest clonotypes hold approximately 0.12% of the sample. The sequencing input was CD4+ T cells from PBMCs. These TCRs come from a human donor with multiple sclerosis.

The genes are TRBV7-2 and TRBJ2-3; D unclear. CDR3 length: 15 amino acids. The V and J ends lost 2 bases and 2 bases respectively, with 11 bases between them. Germline-derived CDR1 and CDR2 are SGHTA and FQGNSA. Here the CDR3 reads CASSLPDAYTDTQYF. The CDR3 nucleotides are TGTGCCAGCAGCTTACCGGACGCATACACAGATACGCAGTATTTT.

V usage is TRBV20-1 and J usage is TRBJ2-7, with 9 bases identical to TRBD2. The trim removed 5 bases at V and 0 bases at J, leaving 5 bases unmatched. Per germline, CDR1 DFQATT and CDR2 SNEGSKA (reference sequence). CDR3 length: 14 residues. The CDR3 loop is CSAPGTSSSYEQYF. CDR3 in DNA: TGCAGTGCTCCCGGGACTAGCTCCTCCTACGAGCAGTACTTC.

The rearrangement joins TRBV19 to TRBJ1-1, with 7 bases matching TRBD1. The V gene's germline CDR1 is LNHDA and CDR2 SQIVND (reference sequence). The CDR3 loop spans 14 amino acids. V lost 4 bases and J lost 6; bases outside the gene matches: 8. The CDR3 is CASSTRQGLAEAFF. The CDR3 region has the DNA TGTGCCAGTAGTACCCGACAGGGTCTCGCTGAAGCTTTCTTT.

CDR3 in amino acids: CASSFGRAEAFF. In nucleotides, the CDR3 is TGTGCCAGCAGCTTCGGCAGGGCTGAAGCTTTCTTT. The genes are TRBV7-2 and TRBJ1-1; the D gene is possibly TRBD1 (5 bases). V was pared by 3 bases and J by 6 bases, with 8 bases between. Per the germline V gene, CDR1 is SGHTA and CDR2 is FQGNSA. CDR3 length: 12 residues.

This chain connects TRBV27 to TRBJ1-2; 9 bases are a match to TRBD1. V dropped 6 bases and J dropped 6; count of bases not matched to a gene: 17. Germline V gene lookup returns CDR1 MNHEY and CDR2 SMNVEV (reference sequence). The CDR3 contains 17 residues. As DNA, the CDR3 is TGTGCCAGCAGCTTCTACTCAATAAGGACAGGGGATGATGGCTACACCTTC. Translation: CASSFYSIRTGDDGYTF.

This clonotype came up once. Written as DNA, the CDR3 is TGTGCCAGCTCACCTGAGAAAGGGGGCGTCCACTATGGCTACACCTTC. Encoded protein: CASSPEKGGVHYGYTF. V usage is TRBV18 and J usage is TRBJ1-2, with 7 bases fitting TRBD1. V shed 3 bases, J shed 3 bases, and the junction held 10 bases outside the gene matches. CDR1 is KGHSH and CDR2 is LQKENI in the germline V gene. The CDR3 loop spans 16 amino acids.

This clonotype was detected once. The V and J genes are TRBV4-1 and TRBJ2-7; unclear D gene. Germline CDR1 reads MGHRA; CDR2 reads YSYEKL. CDR3 length: 16 residues. V was trimmed by 3 bases and J by 0 bases, leaving 15 bases between them. CDR3 region: CASSQPGKSRSYEQYF. DNA for the CDR3: TGCGCCAGCAGCCAGCCGGGCAAATCGCGCTCCTACGAGCAGTACTTC.

V gene TRBV7-9 combines with J gene TRBJ2-6; weak D call: TRBD2 (5 bases). From germline, CDR1 is SEHNR and CDR2 FQNEAQ (reference sequence). V gave up 9 bases and J gave up 0 bases, with 12 bases separating them. The CDR3 length is 15 residues. CDR3 in DNA: TGTGCCAGTGCGGGTGGGGACTCTGGGGCCAACGTCCTGACTTTC. Its translation: CASAGGDSGANVLTF.

The chain has TRBV20-1 and TRBJ1-5; D perhaps matches TRBD1 (6 bases). This CDR3 contains 14 residues. Germline values: CDR1 DFQATT, CDR2 SNEGSKA (reference sequence). The ends were cut back, 0 bases at V and 7 bases at J, with 13 bases in the middle. CDR3 in DNA: TGCAGTGCTAGAGATGGGCAGGGGCGGCAGCCCCAGCATTTT. It translates to CSARDGQGRQPQHF.

This clonotype appeared a single time. This chain joins TRBV20-1 and TRBJ2-2, with 16 bases identical to TRBD2. Trimming at V came to 0 bases and at J to 4 bases, leaving 8 bases not matched to a gene. This CDR3 is 19 amino acids long. Germline V CDR1 and CDR2: DFQATT, SNEGSKA (reference sequence). CDR3 loop: CSAREVGGLAGGLTGELFF. CDR3 nucleotides: TGCAGTGCTAGAGAAGTTGGGGGACTAGCGGGAGGGCTCACCGGGGAGCTGTTTTTT.

This chain joins TRBV11-2 and TRBJ2-3; 7 nucleotides agree with TRBD2. Germline V gene sequence: CDR1 SGHAT, CDR2 FQNNGV. Trimming took 6 bases from V and 0 from J; bases not matched to a gene: 9. The CDR3 spans 16 residues. CDR3 DNA: TGTGCCAGCAGTAGACCTAGCGGAGTGAGCACAGATACGCAGTATTTT. Its protein product is CASSRPSGVSTDTQYF.

The V and J genes are TRBV20-1 and TRBJ2-5; D gene unclear. V was pared by 3 bases and J by 7 bases, with 18 bases between. The CDR3 contains 14 residues. CDR1 DFQATT and CDR2 SNEGSKA come from the germline V gene (reference sequence). For the CDR3, the DNA is TGCAGTGCTAGTGCGGCCATGGAGAGTTGGACCCAGTACTTC. Protein sequence: CSASAAMESWTQYF.

This chain uses TRBV4-1 with TRBJ1-2; D is uncertain. Trimming pared 0 bases from V and 3 bases from J, leaving 11 bases between. The V gene's germline CDR1 is MGHRA and CDR2 YSYEKL. This CDR3 is built from 15 residues. The CDR3, as DNA: TGCGCCAGCAGCCAAGAGGGCAGGCCCTACTATGGCTACACCTTC. It codes for CASSQEGRPYYGYTF.

This clonotype was seen just once. The chain uses TRBV5-1 and TRBJ2-3; D call uncertain. The germline gives CDR1 SGHRS, CDR2 YFSETQ. The CDR3 loop spans 14 amino acids. V was trimmed by 0 bases and J by 4 bases, leaving 9 bases between them. For the CDR3, the DNA is TGCGCCAGCAGCTTGGCGGCGCAGGCAGATACGCAGTATTTT. Translation: CASSLAAQADTQYF.

The chain recombines TRBV19 with TRBJ2-5; 7 bases agree with TRBD2. Germline V gene lookup returns CDR1 LNHDA and CDR2 SQIVND (reference sequence). With 3 bases clipped from V and 5 bases from J, the junction kept 6 bases outside the gene matches. The CDR3 runs to 14 residues. The CDR3 DNA follows: TGTGCCAGTAGTATTCGGGGAGCGGGGGAGACCCAGTACTTC. Translating gives CASSIRGAGETQYF. Together with reference TRBV19 and TRBJ2-5, the CDR3 gives the full variable domain: DGGITQSPKYLFRKEGQNVTLSCEQNLNHDAMYWYRQDPGQGLRLIYYSQIVNDFQKGDIAEGYSVSREKKESFPLTVTSAQKNPTAFYLCASSIRGAGETQYFGPGTRLLVL.

The chain is built from TRBV25-1 and TRBJ2-2; 8 bases map to TRBD2. Losses at the gene ends were 6 bases for V and 5 bases for J; bases not matched to a gene: 5. The CDR3 contains 14 residues. Germline assignment: CDR1 MGHDK and CDR2 SYGVNS. The CDR3 DNA reads as TGTGCCAGCAGCACGGGGGGGGGAACCGGGGAGCTGTTTTTT. Translating it yields CASSTGGGTGELFF.

J is TRBJ2-3 and V is TRBV7-6; D remains ambiguous. Trimming removed 5 bases at V and 4 bases at J, with 13 bases between. Germline V lookup: CDR1 SGHVS, CDR2 FNYEAQ. CDR3 length: 14 amino acids. The CDR3 loop reads CASSKRRAPDTQYF. CDR3 in DNA: TGTGCCAGCAGCAAAAGACGGGCCCCAGATACGCAGTATTTT.

This clonotype was observed a handful of times. The J gene is TRBJ2-7, the V gene TRBV30; D is ambiguous. The CDR3 is made up of 12 amino acids. Germline V gene data show CDR1 as GTSNPN and CDR2 as SVGIG (reference sequence). Deletions cut 8 bases from V and 3 bases from J, with 14 bases between. CDR3 sequence: CAVDVAVYEQYF. CDR3 bases: TGTGCCGTGGACGTCGCCGTCTACGAGCAGTACTTC. Filled out from reference TRBV30 and TRBJ2-7, the complete variable domain reads SQTIHQWPATLVQPVGSPLSLECTVEGTSNPNLYWYRQAAGRGLQLLFYSVGIGQISSEVPQNLSASRPQDRQFILSSKKLLLSDSGFYLCAVDVAVYEQYFGPGTRLTVT.

The V gene is TRBV29-1, the J gene TRBJ2-5, with 8 bases lining up with TRBD1. The CDR3 is made up of 13 amino acids. The germline CDR1 and CDR2 sequences are SQVTM and ANQGSEA. Germline trimming cut 4 bases from V and 5 bases from J; bases unmatched to any gene: 6. The CDR3 bases are TGCAGCGTTGGGACAGGGCGAGGGGAGACCCAGTACTTC. Protein: CSVGTGRGETQYF.

The chain combines TRBV10-3 with TRBJ1-3; D unresolved. Per germline, CDR1 ENHRY and CDR2 SYGVKD. This CDR3 comprises 15 residues. Trimming shortened V by 2 bases and J by 0 bases, and 8 bases separated the two germline ends. The CDR3 region is CAISEGSYSGNTIYF. CDR3 nucleotides: TGTGCCATCAGTGAGGGCAGCTACTCTGGAAACACCATATATTTT.

The V call is TRBV7-9, the J call TRBJ1-1; 7 nucleotides line up with TRBD1. This CDR3 comprises 15 residues. The trim removed 0 bases at V and 6 bases at J, leaving 7 bases unmatched. Germline CDR1 reads SEHNR; CDR2 reads FQNEAQ (reference sequence). Written as DNA, the CDR3 is TGTGCCAGCAGCTTAGCGCCCTTAGACAGGGCTGAAGCTTTCTTT. This sequence encodes CASSLAPLDRAEAFF.

The rearrangement links TRBV6-6 to TRBJ2-3; 10 bases map to TRBD2. V lost 2 bases, J lost 2 bases, and 4 bases stayed unmatched. This CDR3 contains 16 residues. Germline V lookup: CDR1 MNHNY, CDR2 SVGAGI (reference sequence). The CDR3 region has the DNA TGTGCCAGCAGTTACCTCGGACTAGCGGTCACAGATACGCAGTATTTT. As protein: CASSYLGLAVTDTQYF.